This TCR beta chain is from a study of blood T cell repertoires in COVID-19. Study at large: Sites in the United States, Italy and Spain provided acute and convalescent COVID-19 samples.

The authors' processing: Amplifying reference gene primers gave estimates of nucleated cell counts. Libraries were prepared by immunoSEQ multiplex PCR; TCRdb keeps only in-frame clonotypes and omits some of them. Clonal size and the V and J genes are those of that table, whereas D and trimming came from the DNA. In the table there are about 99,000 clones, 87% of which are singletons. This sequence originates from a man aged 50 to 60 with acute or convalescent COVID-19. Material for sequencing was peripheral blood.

The CDR3 nucleotides are TGTGCCAGTAGTATAAAACTAGCGGGATCGAATGAGCAGTTCTTC. This gives the protein CASSIKLAGSNEQFF. The chain couples TRBV19 to TRBJ2-1, with TRBD2 matching over 10 bases. The CDR3 has 15 amino acids. V was clipped by 2 bases and J by 7 bases; unmatched bases: 5. Germline-derived CDR1 and CDR2 are LNHDA and SQIVND (reference sequence).